This TCR beta chain was sequenced in a study of blood T cell repertoires in COVID-19. In the study overall: COVID-19 samples collected from the United States, Italy and Spain covered acute and convalescent phases. T cells, B-cell-depleted T cells, or PBMCs provided the cDNA or gDNA that served as material.

V shed 3 bases and J shed 6 bases, with 11 bases lying between them. The CDR3 extends over 14 amino acids. Germline CDR1 is MDHEN and CDR2 is SYDVKM. In the original processing: Nucleated cell counts were estimated from reference gene primer amplification. Sequencing used immunoSEQ multiplex PCR; TCRdb keeps in-frame clones, though not all of them. V, J and clone size derive from that table, while D and trimming were established from the DNA sequence. Here the sample spans about 230,000 clones, around 81% being singletons. This receptor was identified in a man aged 45-60 years with active or convalescent COVID-19. J is TRBJ1-4 and V is TRBV28; no clear D. The specimen was peripheral blood. The CDR3, as DNA: TGTGCCAGCAGTTTCGGTGCGGGGTATGAAAAACTGTTTTTT. It codes for CASSFGAGYEKLFF.